This T cell receptor beta chain came from a study of T cells after yellow fever vaccination. MiXCR was run by TCRdb on the 5' RACE reads, yielding one entry per CDR3 protein. This sample has 99,000 or so distinct CDR3 sequences, with approximately 5.5% found just once. This clonotype has just a few counts. Its target is not known. The CDR3 contains 15 residues. V was trimmed by 0 bases and J by 4 bases, leaving 10 bases between them. Germline loops: CDR1 SGHTA, CDR2 FQGNSA. Study-level points and caveats: Post-booster samples contained most primary-vaccination clones (more than 95% CD4, roughly 88% CD8). A weaker but faster secondary response was observed, peaking on day 5 versus 15.

The chain recombines TRBV7-2 with TRBJ2-1; D is undetermined. The source was CD8+ T cells sorted from PBMCs, collected 10 days after the yellow fever booster vaccination. The origin of this receptor is a young man who received the YFV17D yellow fever vaccine. This CDR3 is CASSLANSRYNEQFF. As DNA, the CDR3 is TGTGCCAGCAGCTTAGCGAATTCCAGGTACAATGAGCAGTTCTTC.